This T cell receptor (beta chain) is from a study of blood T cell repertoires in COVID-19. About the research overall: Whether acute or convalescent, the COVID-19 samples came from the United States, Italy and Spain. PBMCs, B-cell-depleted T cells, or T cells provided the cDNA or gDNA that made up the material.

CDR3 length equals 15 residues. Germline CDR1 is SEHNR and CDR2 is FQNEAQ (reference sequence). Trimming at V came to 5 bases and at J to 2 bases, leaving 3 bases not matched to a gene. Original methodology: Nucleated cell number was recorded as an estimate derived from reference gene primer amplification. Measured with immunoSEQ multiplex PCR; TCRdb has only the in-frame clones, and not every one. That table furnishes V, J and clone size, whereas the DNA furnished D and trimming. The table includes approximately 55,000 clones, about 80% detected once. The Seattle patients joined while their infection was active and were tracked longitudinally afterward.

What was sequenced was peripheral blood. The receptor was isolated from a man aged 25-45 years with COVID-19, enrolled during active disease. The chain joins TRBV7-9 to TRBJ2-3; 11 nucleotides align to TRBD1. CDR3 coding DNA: TGTGCCAGCAGCGACGGACAGGGGGCCACAGATACGCAGTATTTT. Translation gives CASSDGQGATDTQYF.